This T cell receptor (beta chain) was profiled in a study of T-cell reconstitution after alpha-beta-depleted transplantation in children. Study-level findings and limits: It was newly produced T cells that mostly accounted for T-cell counts and diversity one year after transplant.

CDR1 MNHEY and CDR2 SMNVEV come from the germline V gene (reference sequence). V gave up 7 bases and J gave up 7 bases, with 22 bases separating them. The CDR3 runs to 15 residues. For TCRbeta, the library was prepared with unique molecular identifiers. MiXCR, applied by TCRdb to the PCR reads, yields one record per CDR3 protein. The sample contains 780,000 or so distinct CDR3 sequences, 16% of which appear only once. On this clonotype: What it binds is not known.

Sequences were derived from PBMCs, mostly from graft donor cells, sampled 360 days after TCRalphabeta/CD19-depleted stem cell transplant. This TCR came from a male patient between 10 and 17 years old who had a stem cell transplant for acute lymphoblastic leukemia, so the T cells may come from the graft donor. The rearrangement uses TRBV27 and TRBJ1-1; possible D gene TRBD1, 6 bases. CDR3 loop: CASKFSGQPMGEAFF. The CDR3 region has the DNA TGTGCCAGCAAATTTTCCGGACAGCCGATGGGTGAAGCTTTCTTT.